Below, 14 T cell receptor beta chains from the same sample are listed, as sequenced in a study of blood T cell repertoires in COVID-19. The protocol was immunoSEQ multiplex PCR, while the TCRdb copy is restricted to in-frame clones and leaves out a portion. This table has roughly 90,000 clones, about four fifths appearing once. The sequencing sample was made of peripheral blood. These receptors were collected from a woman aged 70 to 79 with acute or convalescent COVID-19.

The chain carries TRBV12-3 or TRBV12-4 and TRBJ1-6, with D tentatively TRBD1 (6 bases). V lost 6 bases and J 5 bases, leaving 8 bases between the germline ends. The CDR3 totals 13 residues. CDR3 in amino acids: CASSKGDNSPLHF. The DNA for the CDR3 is TGTGCCAGCAGCAAGGGGGATAATTCACCCCTCCACTTT.

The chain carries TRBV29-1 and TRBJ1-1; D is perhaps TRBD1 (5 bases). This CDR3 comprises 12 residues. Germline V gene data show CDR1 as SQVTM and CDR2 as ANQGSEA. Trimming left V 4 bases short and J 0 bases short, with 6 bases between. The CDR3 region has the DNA TGCAGCGTTGGACAGTTGAACACTGAAGCTTTCTTT. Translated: CSVGQLNTEAFF.

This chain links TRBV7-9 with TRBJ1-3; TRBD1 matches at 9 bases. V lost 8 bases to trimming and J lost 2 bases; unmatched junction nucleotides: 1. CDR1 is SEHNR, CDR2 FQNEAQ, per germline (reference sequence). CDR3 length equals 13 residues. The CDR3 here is CASRQGAGNTIYF. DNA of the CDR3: TGTGCCAGCCGACAGGGGGCTGGAAACACCATATATTTT.

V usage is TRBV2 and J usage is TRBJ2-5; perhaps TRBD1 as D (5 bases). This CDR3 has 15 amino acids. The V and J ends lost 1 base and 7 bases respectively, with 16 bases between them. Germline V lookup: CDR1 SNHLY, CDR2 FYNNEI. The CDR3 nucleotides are TGTGCCAGCAGTGAAGAAGAGACAGAGCCCTCGACCCAGTACTTC. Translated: CASSEEETEPSTQYF.

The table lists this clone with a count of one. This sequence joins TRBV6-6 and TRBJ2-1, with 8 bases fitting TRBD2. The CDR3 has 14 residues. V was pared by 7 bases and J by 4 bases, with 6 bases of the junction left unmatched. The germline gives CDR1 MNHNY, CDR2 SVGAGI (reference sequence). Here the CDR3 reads CASIGGGPYNEQFF. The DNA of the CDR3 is TGTGCCAGCATAGGCGGGGGGCCTTACAATGAGCAGTTCTTC.

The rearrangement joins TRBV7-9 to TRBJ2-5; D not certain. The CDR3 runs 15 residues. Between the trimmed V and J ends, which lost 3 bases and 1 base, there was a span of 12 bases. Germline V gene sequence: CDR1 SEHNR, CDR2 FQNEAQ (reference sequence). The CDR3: CASSFPIAGQETQYF. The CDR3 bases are TGTGCCAGCAGCTTCCCGATCGCAGGCCAAGAGACCCAGTACTTC.

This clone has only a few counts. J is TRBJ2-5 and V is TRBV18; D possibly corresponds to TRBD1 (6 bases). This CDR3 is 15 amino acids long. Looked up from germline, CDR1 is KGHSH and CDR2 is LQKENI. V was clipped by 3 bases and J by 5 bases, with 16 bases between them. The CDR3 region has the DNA TGTGCCAGCTCACCGAAAGTGGGGGCCATTGAGACCCAGTACTTC. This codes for CASSPKVGAIETQYF.

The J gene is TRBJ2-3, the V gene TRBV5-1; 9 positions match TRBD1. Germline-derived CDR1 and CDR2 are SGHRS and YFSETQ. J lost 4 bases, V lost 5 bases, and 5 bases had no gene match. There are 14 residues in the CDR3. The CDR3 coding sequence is TGCGCCAGCAGACCCGGGACAGGGTCAGATACGCAGTATTTT. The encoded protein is CASRPGTGSDTQYF.

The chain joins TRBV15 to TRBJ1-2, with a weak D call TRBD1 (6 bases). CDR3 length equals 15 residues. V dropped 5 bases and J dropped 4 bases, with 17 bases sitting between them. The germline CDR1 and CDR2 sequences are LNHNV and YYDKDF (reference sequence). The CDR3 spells CATSGGPGTTYGYTF. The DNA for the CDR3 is TGTGCCACCAGCGGCGGTCCTGGGACAACCTATGGCTACACCTTC.

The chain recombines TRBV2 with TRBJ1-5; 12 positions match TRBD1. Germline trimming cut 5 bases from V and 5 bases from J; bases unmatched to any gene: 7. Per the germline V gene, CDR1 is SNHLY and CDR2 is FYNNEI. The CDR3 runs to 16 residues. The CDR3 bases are TGTGCCAGCAGTAGCGGGACAGGGGGCCAGTATCAGCCCCAGCATTTT. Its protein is CASSSGTGGQYQPQHF.

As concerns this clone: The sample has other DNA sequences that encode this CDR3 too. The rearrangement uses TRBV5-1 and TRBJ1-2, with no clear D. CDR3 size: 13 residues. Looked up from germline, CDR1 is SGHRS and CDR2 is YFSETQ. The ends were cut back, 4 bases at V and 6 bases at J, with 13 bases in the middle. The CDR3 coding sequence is TGCGCCAGCAGCCCGGCGGGTGGCGATGGCTACACCTTC. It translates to CASSPAGGDGYTF.

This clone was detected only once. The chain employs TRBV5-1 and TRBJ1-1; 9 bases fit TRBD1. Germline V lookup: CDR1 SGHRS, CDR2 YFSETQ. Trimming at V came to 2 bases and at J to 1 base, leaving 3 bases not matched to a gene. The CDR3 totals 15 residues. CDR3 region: CASSLGQGTNTEAFF. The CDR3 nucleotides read TGCGCCAGCAGCTTAGGACAGGGGACGAACACTGAAGCTTTCTTT.

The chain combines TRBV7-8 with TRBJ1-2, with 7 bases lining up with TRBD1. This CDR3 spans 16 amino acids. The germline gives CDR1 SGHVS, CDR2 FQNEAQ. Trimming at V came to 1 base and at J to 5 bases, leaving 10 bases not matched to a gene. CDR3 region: CASSLGSARGVYGYTF. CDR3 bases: TGTGCCAGCAGCTTAGGTTCGGCCAGGGGGGTTTATGGCTACACCTTC.

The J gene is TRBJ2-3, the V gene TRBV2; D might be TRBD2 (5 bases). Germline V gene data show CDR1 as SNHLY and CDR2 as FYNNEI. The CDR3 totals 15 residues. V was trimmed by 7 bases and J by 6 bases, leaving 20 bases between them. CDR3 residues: CASNILATAADTQYF. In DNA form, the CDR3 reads TGTGCCAGCAACATACTGGCCACAGCGGCCGATACGCAGTATTTT.